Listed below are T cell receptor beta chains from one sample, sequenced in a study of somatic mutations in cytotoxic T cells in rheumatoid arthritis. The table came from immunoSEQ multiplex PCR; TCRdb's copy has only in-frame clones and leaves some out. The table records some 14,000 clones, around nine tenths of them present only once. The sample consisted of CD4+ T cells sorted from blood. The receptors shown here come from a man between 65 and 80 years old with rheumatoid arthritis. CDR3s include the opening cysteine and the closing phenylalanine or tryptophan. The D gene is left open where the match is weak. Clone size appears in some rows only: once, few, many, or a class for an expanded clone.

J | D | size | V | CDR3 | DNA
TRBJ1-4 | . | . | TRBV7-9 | CASRRENEKLFF | TGTGCCAGTAGACGGGAGAATGAAAAACTGTTTTTT
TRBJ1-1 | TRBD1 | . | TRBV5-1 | CASSLGTGTNTEAFF | TGCGCCAGCAGCTTGGGGACAGGGACGAACACTGAAGCTTTCTTT
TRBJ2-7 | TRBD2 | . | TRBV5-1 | CASSLAAASGRVYEQYF | TGCGCCAGCAGCTTGGCGGCGGCTAGCGGGAGGGTCTACGAGCAGTACTTC
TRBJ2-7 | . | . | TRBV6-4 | CASAQQQGYEQYF | TGTGCCAGCGCACAACAGCAAGGCTACGAGCAGTACTTC
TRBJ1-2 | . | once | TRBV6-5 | CASSYSRQGNYGYTF | TGTGCCAGCAGTTACTCGAGGCAGGGGAACTATGGCTACACCTTC
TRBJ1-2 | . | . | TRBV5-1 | CASSLSGNYGYTF | TGCGCCAGCAGCTTGTCGGGAAACTATGGCTACACCTTC
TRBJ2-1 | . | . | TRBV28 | CASRGGGTFGYNEQFF | TGTGCCAGCAGAGGGGGGGGTACATTCGGATACAATGAGCAGTTCTTC
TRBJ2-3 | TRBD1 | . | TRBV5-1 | CASSFGQDWDTQYF | TGCGCCAGCAGCTTCGGACAGGACTGGGATACGCAGTATTTT
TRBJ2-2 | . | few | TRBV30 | CAWSPRVGTGELFF | TGTGCCTGGAGTCCCAGGGTGGGCACCGGGGAGCTGTTTTTT
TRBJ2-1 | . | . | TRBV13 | CASSLGQTRLSYNEQFF | TGTGCCAGCAGCTTAGGGCAGACTCGCCTCTCCTACAATGAGCAGTTCTTC
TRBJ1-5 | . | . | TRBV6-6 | CASSSGAPQPQHF | TGTGCCAGCAGTTCTGGAGCTCCTCAGCCCCAGCATTTT
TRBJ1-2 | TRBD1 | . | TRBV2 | CASSVTGQPNYGYTF | TGTGCCAGCAGTGTAACGGGACAGCCAAACTATGGCTACACCTTC
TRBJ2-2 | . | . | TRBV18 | CASSPPRGFGELFF | TGTGCCAGCTCACCACCCCGGGGGTTCGGGGAGCTGTTTTTT
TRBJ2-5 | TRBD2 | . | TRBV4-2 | CASSQDIPGLGPGTQYF | TGTGCCAGCAGCCAAGACATTCCGGGACTAGGACCGGGGACCCAGTACTTC
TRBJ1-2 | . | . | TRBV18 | CATSEGPYGYTF | TGTGCCACCTCAGAGGGTCCCTATGGCTACACCTTC